This T cell receptor (beta chain) derives from a study of OX40 agonist ivuxolimab in advanced cancers. Study background: Patients with prior anti-PD-1, anti-PD-L1 or anti-CTLA-4 therapy were eligible; about 41% had some. Two patients with cutaneous melanoma and one with hepatocellular carcinoma, three in total, showed partial responses.

Findings and caveats of the study: Blood T cells, both CD4+ and CD8+, expanded clonally by week 6 at 0.1 to 3.0 mg/kg. There were also nonresponders showing low normalized T-cell clonal expansion.

Note on this clone: Its antigen is undetermined.

CDR1 is MNHNY and CDR2 is SVGAGI in the germline V gene (reference sequence). V gave up 2 bases and J gave up 0 bases, with 8 bases separating them. There are 16 residues in the CDR3. Produced via immunoSEQ multiplex PCR; TCRdb's table is partial and in-frame only. The data contain 75,000 to 100,000 clones, 86% of them seen just once; the ten biggest clones take up less than 2.5%. The source was CD4+ or CD8+ T cells sorted from blood, collected in a trial of the OX40 agonist ivuxolimab. J is TRBJ2-6 and V is TRBV6-6; D is ambiguous. The sequence came from an adult with an advanced solid tumor such as melanoma, head and neck, liver or kidney cancer. The CDR3 nucleotides are TGTGCCAGCAGTTACCTCCTTAGCTCTGGGGCCAACGTCCTGACTTTC. Protein: CASSYLLSSGANVLTF.